Sequencing of this TCR beta chain was carried out in a study of T-cell reconstitution after alpha-beta-depleted transplantation in children. This clonotype was observed many times. Unique molecular identifiers were incorporated during preparation of the TCRbeta library. TCRdb fed the PCR reads into MiXCR, producing one record per CDR3 protein. The sample has 200,000 to 250,000 distinct CDR3 sequences, 9.5% to 13% seen once. Germline CDR1 and CDR2: MDHEN and SYDVKM. The CDR3 is 14 amino acids. Deletions cut 5 bases from V and 5 bases from J, with 13 bases between. The TCR comes from a child in the first two years of life with acute myeloid leukemia, due to receive a stem cell transplant. The source material was PBMCs, sampled before TCRalphabeta/CD19-depleted stem cell transplant. The chain combines TRBV28 with TRBJ1-5; D remains ambiguous. The CDR3 loop reads CASSKLFRDQPQHF. In nucleotides, the CDR3 is TGTGCCAGCAGTAAACTCTTCCGGGATCAGCCCCAGCATTTT.